This T cell receptor (beta chain) originates from a study of cytomegalovirus exposure and HLA in healthy donors. General study results and limits: Later, an analysis showed that TCR beta chains associated with HLA were more clonally expanded than others that were equally common. In terms of immune exposure information, only CMV serostatus was available. Most TCR sequences were seen very rarely across donors, but some public TCRs occurred in many.

On this clone itself: Its antigen is unidentified.

The V and J ends lost 7 bases and 1 base respectively, with 4 bases between them. This CDR3 region has 11 residues. Germline V gene sequence: CDR1 MNHEY, CDR2 SVGAGI. 60 Vbeta and 13 Jbeta primers were used in PCR. Libraries were prepared by immunoSEQ multiplex PCR; TCRdb keeps only in-frame clonotypes and omits some of them. The repertoire holds approximately 150,000 clones, with roughly 70% as singletons. This TCR was sampled from a woman in her 30s in good health and CMV-seronegative. The rearrangement links TRBV6-5 to TRBJ1-1; no firm D call. Material: PBMCs. The CDR3 coding sequence is TGTGCCAGCACCAAGAACACTGAAGCTTTCTTT. It encodes CASTKNTEAFF.